These T cell receptor beta chains were read from a single sample in a study of T cell responses to AZD1222 COVID-19 vaccine. The data were produced by immunoSEQ multiplex PCR, yet TCRdb's version contains in-frame clones alone and is incomplete. In the table there are approximately 70,000 clones, 80% to 90% of which are singletons. Source: peripheral blood, taken on day 0 of AZD1222 vaccination. The receptors were gathered from an adult in good health. Both conserved end residues are part of each CDR3. D genes are given only for firm matches. Clone size appears in some rows only: once, few, many, or a class for an expanded clone.

d_gene	v_gene	abundance	j_gene	CDR3aa	CDR3nt
TRBD1	TRBV6-5	few	TRBJ2-7	CASSYSRTGVYEQYF	TGTGCCAGCAGTTACTCTCGGACAGGAGTTTACGAGCAGTACTTC
TRBD1	TRBV4-3	few	TRBJ2-7	CASSQVPGQGVGEQYF	TGCGCCAGCAGCCAGGTCCCGGGACAGGGGGTCGGAGAGCAGTACTTC
TRBD1	TRBV10-2	.	TRBJ1-5	CASSESIRTGNDQPQHF	TGCGCCAGCAGTGAGTCCATAAGGACAGGGAATGATCAGCCCCAGCATTTT
.	TRBV11-2	.	TRBJ2-7	CASSLKIGDEQYF	TGTGCCAGCAGCTTAAAGATCGGGGACGAGCAGTACTTC
.	TRBV2	.	TRBJ1-1	CASSPTGNTEAFF	TGTGCCAGCAGCCCCACAGGGAATACTGAAGCTTTCTTT
TRBD2	TRBV20-1	.	TRBJ2-3	CSARGTDTQYF	TGCAGTGCGCGGGGGACGGATACGCAGTATTTT
TRBD2	TRBV7-6	.	TRBJ2-5	CASSTERDFQETQYF	TGTGCCAGCAGCACAGAGCGGGACTTTCAAGAGACCCAGTACTTC
.	TRBV18	.	TRBJ2-5	CASSPGNRQETQYF	TGTGCCAGCTCACCAGGAAACAGGCAAGAGACCCAGTACTTC
.	TRBV3-1/TRBV3-2	.	TRBJ1-4	CASSQDRRFEKLFF	TGTGCCAGCAGCCAAGATAGGCGCTTTGAGAAACTGTTTTTT
.	TRBV6-2/TRBV6-3	.	TRBJ1-5	CASSYPARRSNQPQHF	TGTGCCAGCAGTTACCCGGCCCGGCGGAGCAATCAGCCCCAGCATTTT
TRBD1	TRBV5-4	.	TRBJ1-6	CASSSPGGGSSPLHF	TGTGCCAGCAGCTCCCCAGGGGGAGGGAGTTCACCCCTCCACTTT
.	TRBV3-1/TRBV3-2	.	TRBJ1-6	CASSYGRGGNSPLHF	TGTGCCAGCAGCTACGGGAGGGGGGGTAATTCACCCCTCCACTTT
TRBD2	TRBV6-5	.	TRBJ2-3	CASMTSGGVDTQYF	TGTGCCAGCATGACTAGCGGGGGTGTGGATACGCAGTATTTT
.	TRBV12-5	.	TRBJ2-7	CASEGGTRYEQYF	TGTGCTAGTGAAGGGGGGACCAGGTACGAGCAGTACTTC
.	TRBV6-4	.	TRBJ2-7	CASNPPGVYREQYF	TGTGCCAGCAACCCCCCCGGGGTGTATCGGGAGCAGTACTTC
.	TRBV7-6	.	TRBJ1-2	CASSQTADYGYTF	TGTGCCAGCAGCCAAACCGCAGACTATGGCTACACCTTC
.	TRBV7-6	.	TRBJ2-7	CASSLDGGNSYEQYF	TGTGCCAGCAGCTTAGATGGCGGAAACTCCTACGAGCAGTACTTC
.	TRBV19	.	TRBJ1-5	CASTALPQGGQPQHF	TGTGCCAGTACTGCACTCCCACAGGGCGGGCAGCCCCAGCATTTT